This TCR beta chain was identified during a study of shared clonotypes between healthy human individuals. The study, taken as a whole, reports: Relative to clonotypes present in all four donors, those not shared had lower generation probabilities.

Naivety among CD8 cells was defined by CD45RO negativity and positive CCR7 selection, thereby excluding terminally differentiated effector memory CD45RA+ cells. Healthy HIV-negative adults with no recent acute infections or vaccinations were recruited as donors. The donors, all of them Caucasian adults, lived in Nashville, Tennessee. Sequencing was at deep level. Measured with immunoSEQ multiplex PCR; TCRdb has only the in-frame clones, and not every one. This sample has roughly 2.1 million clones; roughly 91% occur once, and the top ten carry about 1.5%. The V gene's germline CDR1 is SGHRS and CDR2 YFSETQ. The ends lost 0 bases at V and 3 bases at J; junction bases unmatched: 14. This CDR3 has 19 residues. Concerning this clone itself: Its antigen is not known.

Specimen: naive CD8+ T cells from PBMCs. This clonotype originated in a man aged 18 to 29 in good health. Some clones in this sample may be carry-over from other donors' samples. The gene calls are TRBV5-1 and TRBJ2-7; 11 bases are a match to TRBD2. CDR3 region: CASSLGAGATSGTFYEQYF. The CDR3 DNA follows: TGCGCCAGCAGCTTGGGGGCAGGGGCGACTAGCGGGACCTTCTACGAGCAGTACTTC. The variable domain in full, with the rest retrieved from reference TRBV5-1 and TRBJ2-7, is KAGVTQTPRYLIKTRGQQVTLSCSPISGHRSVSWYQQTPGQGLQFLFEYFSETQRNKGNFPGRFSGRQFSNSRSEMNVSTLELGDSALYLCASSLGAGATSGTFYEQYFGPGTRLTVT.